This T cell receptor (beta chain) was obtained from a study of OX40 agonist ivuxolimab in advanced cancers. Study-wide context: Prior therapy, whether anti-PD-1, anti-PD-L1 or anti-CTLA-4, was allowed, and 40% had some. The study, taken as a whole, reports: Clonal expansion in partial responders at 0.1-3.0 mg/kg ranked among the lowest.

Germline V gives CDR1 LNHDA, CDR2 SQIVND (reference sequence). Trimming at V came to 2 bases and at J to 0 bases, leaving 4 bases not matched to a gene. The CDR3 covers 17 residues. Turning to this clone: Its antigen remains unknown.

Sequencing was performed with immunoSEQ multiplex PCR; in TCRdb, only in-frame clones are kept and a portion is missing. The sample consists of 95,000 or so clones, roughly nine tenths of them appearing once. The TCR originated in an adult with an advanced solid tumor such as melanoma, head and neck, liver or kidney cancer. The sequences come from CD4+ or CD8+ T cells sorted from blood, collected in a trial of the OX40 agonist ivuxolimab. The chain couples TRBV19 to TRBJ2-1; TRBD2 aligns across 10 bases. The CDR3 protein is CASSITSGAISYNEQFF. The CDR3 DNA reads TGTGCCAGTAGTATAACTAGCGGGGCCATCTCCTACAATGAGCAGTTCTTC. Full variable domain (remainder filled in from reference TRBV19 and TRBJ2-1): DGGITQSPKYLFRKEGQNVTLSCEQNLNHDAMYWYRQDPGQGLRLIYYSQIVNDFQKGDIAEGYSVSREKKESFPLTVTSAQKNPTAFYLCASSITSGAISYNEQFFGPGTRLTVL.